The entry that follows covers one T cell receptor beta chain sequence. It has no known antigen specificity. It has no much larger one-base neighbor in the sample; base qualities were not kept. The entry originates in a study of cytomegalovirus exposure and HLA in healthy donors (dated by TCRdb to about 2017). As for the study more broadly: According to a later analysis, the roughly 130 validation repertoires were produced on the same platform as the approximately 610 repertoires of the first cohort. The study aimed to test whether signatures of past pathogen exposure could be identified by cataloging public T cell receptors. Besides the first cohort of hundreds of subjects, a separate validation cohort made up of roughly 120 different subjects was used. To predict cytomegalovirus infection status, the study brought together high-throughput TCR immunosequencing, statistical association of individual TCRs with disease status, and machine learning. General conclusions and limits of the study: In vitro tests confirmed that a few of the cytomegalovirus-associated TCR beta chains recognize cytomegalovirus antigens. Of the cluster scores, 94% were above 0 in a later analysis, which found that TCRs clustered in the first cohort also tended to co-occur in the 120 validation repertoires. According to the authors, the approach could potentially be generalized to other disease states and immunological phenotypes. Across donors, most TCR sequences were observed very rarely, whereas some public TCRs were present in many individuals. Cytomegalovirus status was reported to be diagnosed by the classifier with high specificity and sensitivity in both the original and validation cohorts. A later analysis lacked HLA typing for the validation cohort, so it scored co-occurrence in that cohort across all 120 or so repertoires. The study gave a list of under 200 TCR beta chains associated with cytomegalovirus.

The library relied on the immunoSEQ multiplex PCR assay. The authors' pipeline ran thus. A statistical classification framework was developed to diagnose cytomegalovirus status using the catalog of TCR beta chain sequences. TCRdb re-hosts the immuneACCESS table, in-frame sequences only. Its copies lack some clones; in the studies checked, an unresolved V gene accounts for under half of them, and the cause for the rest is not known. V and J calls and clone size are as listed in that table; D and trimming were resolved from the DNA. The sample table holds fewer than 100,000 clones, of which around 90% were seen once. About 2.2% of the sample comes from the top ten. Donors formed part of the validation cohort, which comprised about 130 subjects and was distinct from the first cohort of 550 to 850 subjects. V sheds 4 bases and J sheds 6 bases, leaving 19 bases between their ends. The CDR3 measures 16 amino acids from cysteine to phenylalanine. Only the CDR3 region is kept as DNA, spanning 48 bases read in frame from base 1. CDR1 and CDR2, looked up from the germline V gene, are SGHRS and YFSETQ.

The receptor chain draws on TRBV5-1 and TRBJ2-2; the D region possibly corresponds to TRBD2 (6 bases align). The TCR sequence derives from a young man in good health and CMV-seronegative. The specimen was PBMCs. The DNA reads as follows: TGCGCCAGCAGCGTAATGGGACTGCCCGAGGCCGGGGAGCTGTTTTTT. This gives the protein CASSVMGLPEAGELFF.